The 2 T cell receptor beta chains below were found in one sample sequenced in a study of blood T cell repertoires in COVID-19. Sequencing was performed with immunoSEQ multiplex PCR; in TCRdb, only in-frame clones are kept and a portion is missing. This table holds some 100,000 clones, roughly 75% found once. Sequencing was performed on peripheral blood. These receptors all come from a human donor in a cohort sampled during active or convalescent COVID-19.

The chain is built from TRBV5-1 and TRBJ2-5, with 9 bases identical to TRBD1. Germline lookup yields CDR1 SGHRS and CDR2 YFSETQ. J lost 1 base, V lost 0 bases, and 4 bases had no gene match. This CDR3 comprises 16 residues. In DNA form, the CDR3 reads TGCGCCAGCAGCTTGGGGGGACAGGGAGGCCAAGAGACCCAGTACTTC. The encoded protein is CASSLGGQGGQETQYF.

This sequence joins TRBV3-1 (or the pseudogene TRBV3-2) and TRBJ1-6; D is unclear. The CDR3 covers 15 residues. Germline V lookup: CDR1 LGHDT, CDR2 YNNKEL (reference sequence). Trimming left V 0 bases short and J 11 bases short, with 14 bases between. The CDR3, as DNA: TGTGCCAGCAGCCAAGAAGGAGGGAACATGGCACCCCTCCACTTT. Protein product: CASSQEGGNMAPLHF.